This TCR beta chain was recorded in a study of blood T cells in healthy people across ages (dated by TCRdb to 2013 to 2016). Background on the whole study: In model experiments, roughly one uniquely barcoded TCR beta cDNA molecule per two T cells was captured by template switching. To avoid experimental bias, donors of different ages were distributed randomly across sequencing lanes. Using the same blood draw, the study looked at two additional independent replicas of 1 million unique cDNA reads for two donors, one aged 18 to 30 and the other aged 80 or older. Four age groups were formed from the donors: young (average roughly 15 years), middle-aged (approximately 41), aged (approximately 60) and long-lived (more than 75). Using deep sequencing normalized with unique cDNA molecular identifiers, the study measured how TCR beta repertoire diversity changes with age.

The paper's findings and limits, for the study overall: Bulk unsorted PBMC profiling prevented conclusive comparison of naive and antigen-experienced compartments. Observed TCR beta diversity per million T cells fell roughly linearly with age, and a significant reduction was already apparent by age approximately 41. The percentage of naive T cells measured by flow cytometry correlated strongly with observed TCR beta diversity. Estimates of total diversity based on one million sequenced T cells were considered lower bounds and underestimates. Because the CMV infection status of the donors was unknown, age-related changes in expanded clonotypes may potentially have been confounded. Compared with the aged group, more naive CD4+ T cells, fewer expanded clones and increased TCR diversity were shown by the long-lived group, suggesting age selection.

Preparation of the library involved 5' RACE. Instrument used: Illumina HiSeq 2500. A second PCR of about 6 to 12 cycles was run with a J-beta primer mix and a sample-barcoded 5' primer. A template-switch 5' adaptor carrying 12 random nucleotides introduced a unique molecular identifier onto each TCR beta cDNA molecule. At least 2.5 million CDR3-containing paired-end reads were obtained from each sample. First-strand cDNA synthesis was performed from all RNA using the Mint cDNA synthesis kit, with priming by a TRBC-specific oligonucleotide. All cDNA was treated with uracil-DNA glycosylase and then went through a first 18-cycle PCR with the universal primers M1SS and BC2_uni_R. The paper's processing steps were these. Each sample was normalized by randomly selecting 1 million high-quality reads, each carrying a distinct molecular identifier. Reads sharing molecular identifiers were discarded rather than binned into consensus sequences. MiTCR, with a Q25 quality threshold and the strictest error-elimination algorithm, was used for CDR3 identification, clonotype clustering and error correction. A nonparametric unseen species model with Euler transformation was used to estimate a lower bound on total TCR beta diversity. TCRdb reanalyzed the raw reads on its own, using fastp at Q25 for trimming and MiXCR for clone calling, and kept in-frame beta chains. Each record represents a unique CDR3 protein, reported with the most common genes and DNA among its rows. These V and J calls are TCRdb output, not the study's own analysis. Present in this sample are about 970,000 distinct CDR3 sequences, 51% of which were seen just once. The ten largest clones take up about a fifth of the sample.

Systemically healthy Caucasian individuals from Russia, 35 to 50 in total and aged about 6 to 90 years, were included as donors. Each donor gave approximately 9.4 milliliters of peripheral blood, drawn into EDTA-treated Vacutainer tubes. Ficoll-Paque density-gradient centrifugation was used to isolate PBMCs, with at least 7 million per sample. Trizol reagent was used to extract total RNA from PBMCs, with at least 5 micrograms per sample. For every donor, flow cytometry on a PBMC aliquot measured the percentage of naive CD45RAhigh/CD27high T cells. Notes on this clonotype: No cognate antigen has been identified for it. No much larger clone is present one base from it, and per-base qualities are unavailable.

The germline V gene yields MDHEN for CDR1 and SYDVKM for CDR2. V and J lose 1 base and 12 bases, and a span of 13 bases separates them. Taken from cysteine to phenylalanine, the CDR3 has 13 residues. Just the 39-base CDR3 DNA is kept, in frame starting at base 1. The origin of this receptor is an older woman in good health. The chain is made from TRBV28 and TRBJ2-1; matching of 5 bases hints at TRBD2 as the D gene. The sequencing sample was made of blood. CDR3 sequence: CASSLLVRSGQFF. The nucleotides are TGTGCCAGCAGTTTATTGGTTCGAAGCGGGCAGTTCTTC.